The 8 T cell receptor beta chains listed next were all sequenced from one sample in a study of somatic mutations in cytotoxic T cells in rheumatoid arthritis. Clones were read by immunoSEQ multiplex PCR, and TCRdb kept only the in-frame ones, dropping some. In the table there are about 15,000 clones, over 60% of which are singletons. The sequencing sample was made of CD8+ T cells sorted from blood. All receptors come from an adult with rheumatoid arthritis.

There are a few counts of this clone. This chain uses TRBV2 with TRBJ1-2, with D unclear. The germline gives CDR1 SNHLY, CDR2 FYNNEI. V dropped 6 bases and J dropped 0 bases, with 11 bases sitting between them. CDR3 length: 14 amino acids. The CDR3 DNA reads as TGTGCCAGCAGACCTTGGGCCCCTAACTATGGCTACACCTTC. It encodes CASRPWAPNYGYTF.

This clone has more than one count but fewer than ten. In nucleotides, the CDR3 is TGTGCCAGCAGCGTAGTAACAGCGAATGAAGCTTTCTTT. It is translated as CASSVVTANEAFF. The J gene is TRBJ1-1, the V gene TRBV9; D gene ambiguous. The CDR3 sequence is 13 residues long. The V end was cut by 0 bases, the J end by 7 bases, with 10 bases between. CDR1 and CDR2 from the germline V gene are SGDLS and YYNGEE.

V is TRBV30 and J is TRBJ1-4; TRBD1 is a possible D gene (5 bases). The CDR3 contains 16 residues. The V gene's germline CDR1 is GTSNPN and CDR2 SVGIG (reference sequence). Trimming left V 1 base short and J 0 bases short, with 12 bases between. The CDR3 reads CAWSGGGRPTNEKLFF. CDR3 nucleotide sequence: TGTGCCTGGAGTGGGGGGGGACGACCAACTAATGAAAAACTGTTTTTT.

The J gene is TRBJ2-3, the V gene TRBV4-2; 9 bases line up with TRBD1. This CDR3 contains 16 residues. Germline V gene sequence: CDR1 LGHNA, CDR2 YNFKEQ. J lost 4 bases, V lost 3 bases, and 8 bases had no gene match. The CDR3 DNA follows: TGTGCCAGCAGCCAGGGACAGGGTGAGGGCCCAGATACGCAGTATTTT. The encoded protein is CASSQGQGEGPDTQYF.

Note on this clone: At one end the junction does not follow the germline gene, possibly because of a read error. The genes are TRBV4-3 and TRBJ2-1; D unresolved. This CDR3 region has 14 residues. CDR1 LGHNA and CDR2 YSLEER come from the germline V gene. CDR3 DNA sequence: TGCGCCAGCAGCCAAGTGTTGTTGCGGTCCGAGCTGTTCTTC. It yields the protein CASSQVLLRSELFF.

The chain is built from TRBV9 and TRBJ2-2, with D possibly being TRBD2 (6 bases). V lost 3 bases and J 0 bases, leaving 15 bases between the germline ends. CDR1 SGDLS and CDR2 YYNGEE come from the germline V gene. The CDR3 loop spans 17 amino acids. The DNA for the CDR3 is TGTGCCAGCAGCGGGCTCCGGGAGATCTCGAACACCGGGGAGCTGTTTTTT. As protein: CASSGLREISNTGELFF.

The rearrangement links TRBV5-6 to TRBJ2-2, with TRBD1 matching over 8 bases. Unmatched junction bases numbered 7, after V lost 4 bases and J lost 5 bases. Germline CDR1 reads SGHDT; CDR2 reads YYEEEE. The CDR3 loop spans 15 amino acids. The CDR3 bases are TGTGCCAGCAGCATGCGGACAGGGTGGACCGGGGAGCTGTTTTTT. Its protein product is CASSMRTGWTGELFF.

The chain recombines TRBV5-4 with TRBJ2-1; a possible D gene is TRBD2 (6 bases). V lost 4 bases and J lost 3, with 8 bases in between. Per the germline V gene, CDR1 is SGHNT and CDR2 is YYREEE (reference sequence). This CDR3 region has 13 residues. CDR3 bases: TGTGCCAGCAGCCCGGGACTCTACAATGAGCAGTTCTTC. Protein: CASSPGLYNEQFF.